Below, 24 T cell receptor beta chains from the same sample are listed, as sequenced in a study of T cells in Graves' hyperthyroidism and ophthalmopathy. From RNA transcripts, TCR beta CDR3 regions were amplified. The HTBI primer set served for first-round RT-PCR of the TCR CDR3. TCRdb used MiXCR to reprocess the multiplex PCR reads, holding one entry per CDR3 protein. The sample has under 300,000 distinct CDR3 sequences; about 25% are singletons. The source material was blood. These receptors originate from a man between 40 and 49 years old with Graves' hyperthyroidism that later progressed to Graves' ophthalmopathy.

This clonotype was detected ten times or more. The chain employs TRBV7-9 and TRBJ2-5; D assignment may be TRBD1 or TRBD2 (5 bases each). V was clipped by 5 bases and J by 0 bases, with 10 bases between them. This CDR3 has 14 residues. CDR1 SEHNR and CDR2 FQNEAQ come from the germline V gene (reference sequence). The DNA for the CDR3 is TGTGCCAGCAGCCGAGGGGAATACCAAGAGACCCAGTACTTC. This encodes CASSRGEYQETQYF.

The chain uses TRBV20-1 and TRBJ2-7, with D unresolved. From germline, CDR1 is DFQATT and CDR2 SNEGSKA (reference sequence). This CDR3 contains 12 residues. V was pared by 8 bases and J by 3 bases, with 14 bases between. The CDR3 here is CSPSRDDYEQYF. The CDR3 DNA is TGCAGTCCCTCTCGAGACGACTACGAGCAGTACTTC.

In its sample, this clonotype was seen many times. The chain couples TRBV4-2 to TRBJ1-3; tentatively, D is TRBD1 (5 bases). The CDR3 spans 14 residues. The V gene's germline CDR1 is LGHNA and CDR2 YNFKEQ. V was cut by 1 base and J by 3 bases, with 7 bases left in between. CDR3 nucleotides: TGTGCCAGCAGCCAAGGGGGCCGTGGAAACACCATATATTTT. It is translated as CASSQGGRGNTIYF.

This clonotype was seen at least ten times. The CDR3 DNA follows: TGTGCCAGCAGCGACCCCAGAGCGGGGGGCACCGGGGAGCTGTTTTTT. Amino acids: CASSDPRAGGTGELFF. The rearrangement uses TRBV12-3 or TRBV12-4 and TRBJ2-2; 9 nucleotides match TRBD2. The CDR3 runs 16 residues. V was clipped by 6 bases and J by 4 bases; unmatched bases: 9.

This clonotype has at least ten counts. The rearrangement uses TRBV12-3 or TRBV12-4 and TRBJ2-2; no clear D. This CDR3 comprises 13 residues. The V end lost 2 bases, the J end lost 1 base, and 2 bases lay between the germline ends. The CDR3 DNA follows: TGTGCCAGCAGTTTACGGAACACCGGGGAGCTGTTTTTT. This translates into CASSLRNTGELFF.

The chain has TRBV6-5 and TRBJ2-7; D possibly uses TRBD1 or TRBD2 (5 bases each). The CDR3 runs to 14 residues. Germline lookup yields CDR1 MNHEY and CDR2 SVGAGI. V was trimmed by 0 bases and J by 3 bases, leaving 9 bases between them. The CDR3 DNA follows: TGTGCCAGCAGTTACTCGAGGGGCCTCTACGAGCAGTACTTC. This gives the protein CASSYSRGLYEQYF.

This rearrangement joins TRBV19 to TRBJ2-5, with TRBD2 matching 8 bases. The germline CDR1 and CDR2 sequences are LNHDA and SQIVND (reference sequence). The CDR3 has 15 residues. V trimming: 11 bases; J trimming: 5 bases; junction bases outside the gene matches: 16. The DNA of the CDR3 is TGTGCCTGTGCGGGAGGAACTCAGTGGGGCGAGACCCAGTACTTC. Amino acid sequence: CACAGGTQWGETQYF. Supplemented by reference TRBV19 and TRBJ2-5, the full variable domain reads DGGITQSPKYLFRKEGQNVTLSCEQNLNHDAMYWYRQDPGQGLRLIYYSQIVNDFQKGDIAEGYSVSREKKESFPLTVTSAQKNPTAFYLCACAGGTQWGETQYFGPGTRLLVL.

This rearrangement joins TRBV6-1 to TRBJ2-7; TRBD2 matches at 10 bases. CDR1 and CDR2 from the germline V gene are MNHNS and SASEGT. The CDR3 is 17 residues long. V gave up 5 bases and J gave up 3 bases; unmatched junction bases: 13. The CDR3 coding sequence is TGTGCCAGCAGTCCCCGTCAGGGACTAGCGATAATCTACGAGCAGTACTTC. This encodes CASSPRQGLAIIYEQYF.

This sequence joins TRBV5-6 and TRBJ1-1; D unclear. Germline V CDR1 and CDR2: SGHDT, YYEEEE. Trimming pared 4 bases from V and 0 bases from J, leaving 13 bases between. CDR3 length equals 15 residues. The CDR3 region is CASSPSLGMNTEAFF. The CDR3 DNA is TGTGCCAGCAGCCCAAGTTTAGGTATGAACACTGAAGCTTTCTTT.

The table lists this clonotype with a count of one. The rearrangement links TRBV29-1 to TRBJ2-7; no reliable D call. The CDR3 covers 11 residues. The V end lost 7 bases, the J end lost 4 bases, and 11 bases lay between the germline ends. The V gene's germline CDR1 is SQVTM and CDR2 ANQGSEA. The CDR3 reads CSAVEVYEQYF. Here the CDR3 DNA reads TGCAGCGCGGTCGAAGTTTACGAGCAGTACTTC.

In its sample, this clonotype was seen many times. The chain employs TRBV6-5 and TRBJ2-5; the match to TRBD2 covers 9 bases. V trimming: 2 bases; J trimming: 1 base; junction bases outside the gene matches: 5. This CDR3 is 16 amino acids long. The germline gives CDR1 MNHEY, CDR2 SVGAGI. The DNA of the CDR3 is TGTGCCAGCAGTTACGTAGCGGGAGAGACCCAAGAGACCCAGTACTTC. It yields the protein CASSYVAGETQETQYF.

The rearrangement uses TRBV6-1 and TRBJ2-5; either TRBD1 or TRBD2 may fit D (5 bases each). The CDR3 loop spans 13 amino acids. V was shortened by 9 bases and J by 5 bases, with 16 bases between the two germline ends. Looked up from germline, CDR1 is MNHNS and CDR2 is SASEGT. CDR3 sequence reads: CASGAGGEETQYF. Here the CDR3 DNA reads TGTGCCAGTGGGGCAGGAGGAGAGGAGACCCAGTACTTC.

This clonotype was picked up many times. The chain employs TRBV6-1 and TRBJ2-7; a possible D gene is TRBD2 (7 bases). V lost 8 bases and J lost 1, with 21 bases in between. This CDR3 is built from 16 residues. CDR1 is MNHNS and CDR2 is SASEGT in the germline V gene. The CDR3 spells CASRGALLGISYEQYF. For the CDR3, the DNA is TGTGCCAGCCGGGGGGCGCTCTTGGGGATATCCTACGAGCAGTACTTC.

In its sample, this clonotype was seen many times. The J gene is TRBJ2-7, the V gene TRBV7-6; 9 bases match TRBD1. The CDR3 is 14 amino acids. CDR1 and CDR2 (germline): SGHVS, FNYEAQ. The V gene end was trimmed by 5 bases and the J gene end by 2 bases; junction bases not matched to a gene: 4. The CDR3: CASSRQGGPYEQYF. The CDR3 DNA is TGTGCCAGCAGCAGACAGGGGGGGCCCTACGAGCAGTACTTC.

This clonotype turned up a few times. The chain couples TRBV6-2 or TRBV6-3 to TRBJ1-1, with D maybe TRBD1 (6 bases). Trimming shortened V by 2 bases and J by 6 bases, and 16 bases separated the two germline ends. Looked up from germline, CDR1 is MNHEY and CDR2 is SVGEGT. The CDR3 is made up of 15 amino acids. CDR3 DNA: TGTGCCAGCAGTTACGGCGACAGGACAAATGCTGAAGCTTTCTTT. Its translation: CASSYGDRTNAEAFF.

A few counts support this clonotype. The chain recombines TRBV10-3 with TRBJ1-2, with D hard to call. The CDR3 contains 13 residues. V was pared by 4 bases and J by 3 bases, with 9 bases between. CDR1 and CDR2 from the germline V gene are ENHRY and SYGVKD. Written as DNA, the CDR3 is TGTGCCATCAGTGCTGAGCCTGACTATGGCTACACCTTC. Protein product: CAISAEPDYGYTF.

This clonotype was counted ten times or more. V and J are TRBV7-3 and TRBJ2-2, with D unclear. The CDR3 covers 15 residues. V dropped 1 base and J dropped 4 bases, with 10 bases sitting between them. Germline values: CDR1 SGHTA, CDR2 FQGTGA. CDR3 coding DNA: TGTGCCAGCAGCTTAAGCCCTCCCGGCACCGGGGAGCTGTTTTTT. It codes for CASSLSPPGTGELFF.

This clonotype was recorded at least ten times. This chain links TRBV12-3 or TRBV12-4 with TRBJ2-4; D gene uncertain. Trimming removed 6 bases from V and 8 bases from J, with 11 bases in between. This CDR3 has 12 residues. CDR3 region: CASSRDWDIQYF. CDR3 DNA: TGTGCCAGCAGCCGAGACTGGGACATTCAGTACTTC.

This clonotype was seen many times. The chain carries TRBV9 and TRBJ2-5; 14 nucleotides line up with TRBD2. The CDR3 is made up of 18 amino acids. Germline V gives CDR1 SGDLS, CDR2 YYNGEE. Trimming removed 3 bases from V and 5 bases from J; junction bases left unmatched: 12. This CDR3 reads CASSASPGLAGEWETQYF. CDR3 DNA: TGTGCCAGCAGCGCGTCTCCGGGACTAGCGGGAGAATGGGAGACCCAGTACTTC. Combining the CDR3 with reference TRBV9 and TRBJ2-5 gives the whole variable domain DSGVTQTPKHLITATGQRVTLRCSPRSGDLSVYWYQQSLDQGLQFLIQYYNGEERAKGNILERFSAQQFPDLHSELNLSSLELGDSALYFCASSASPGLAGEWETQYFGPGTRLLVL.

This clonotype appeared many times. The rearrangement joins TRBV19 to TRBJ1-2; D unresolved. The CDR3 is made up of 13 amino acids. Trimming removed 7 bases from V and 5 bases from J, with 14 bases in between. From germline, CDR1 is LNHDA and CDR2 SQIVND (reference sequence). The CDR3 sequence is CASTSRADYGYTF. The CDR3 coding sequence is TGTGCCAGTACTTCAAGGGCGGATTATGGCTACACCTTC.

This clonotype was detected ten times or more. The rearrangement joins TRBV9 to TRBJ2-7; perhaps TRBD1 as D (6 bases). Germline V CDR1 and CDR2: SGDLS, YYNGEE. This CDR3 region has 14 residues. Trimming took off 2 bases at V and 2 bases at J, with 11 bases between the two ends. The CDR3 region is CASSVAGDTYEQYF. CDR3 nucleotide sequence: TGTGCCAGCAGCGTCGCCGGGGACACCTACGAGCAGTACTTC. Variable domain in full (rest from reference TRBV9 and TRBJ2-7): DSGVTQTPKHLITATGQRVTLRCSPRSGDLSVYWYQQSLDQGLQFLIQYYNGEERAKGNILERFSAQQFPDLHSELNLSSLELGDSALYFCASSVAGDTYEQYFGPGTRLTVT.

This clonotype was detected ten times or more. The V and J genes are TRBV24-1 and TRBJ2-7, with 7 positions matching TRBD1. Per germline, CDR1 KGHDR and CDR2 SFDVKD. V was pared by 4 bases and J by 6 bases, with 5 bases of the junction left unmatched. The CDR3 runs 13 residues. The CDR3 bases are TGTGCCACCAGTGACCCCGACAGGGTCGAGCAGTACTTC. This encodes CATSDPDRVEQYF.

This clonotype was counted at least ten times. CDR3 region: CASSLGQVIGYTF. The CDR3 coding sequence is TGCGCCAGCAGCTTGGGACAGGTTATTGGCTACACCTTC. The chain employs TRBV5-1 and TRBJ1-2, with D perhaps matching TRBD1 (6 bases). The V gene lost 0 bases and the J gene lost 7 bases, with 10 bases spanning the gap. CDR1 SGHRS and CDR2 YFSETQ come from the germline V gene. This CDR3 spans 13 amino acids.

At least ten counts were recorded for this clonotype. The rearrangement joins TRBV12-3 or TRBV12-4 to TRBJ2-7; no reliable D call. V lost 4 bases and J lost 0, with 10 bases in between. CDR3 length equals 14 residues. CDR3 in amino acids: CASSWSSFSYEQYF. DNA of the CDR3: TGTGCCAGCAGTTGGTCCAGTTTCTCCTACGAGCAGTACTTC.